The rows below give T cell receptor beta chains drawn from one sample of a study of CD49a tissue-resident CD8 T cells in human skin. TCRdb's copy holds only in-frame clones and misses some; the assay was immunoSEQ multiplex PCR. This listing includes about a hundred clones. Sample: CD103+ CD49a- CD8+ T cells sorted from skin dermis. The source of these receptors is a human donor in good health. CDR3s include the opening cysteine and the closing phenylalanine or tryptophan. The D gene is left open where the match is weak. Clone sizes are given selectively: once, few, many, or a class where the clone is expanded.

CDR3 length	clone size	D gene	V gene	J gene	CDR3 DNA	CDR3 protein
16	NA	TRBD2	TRBV6-5	TRBJ2-3	TGTGCCAGCAGTTACGAGAGACGGGGGAGGGAAGATACGCAGTATTTT	CASSYERRGREDTQYF
16	NA	NA	TRBV4-2	TRBJ2-3	TGTGCCAGCAGCGGCAGCGGTCGGGGTTGGACAGATACGCAGTATTTT	CASSGSGRGWTDTQYF
15	hyperexpanded	NA	TRBV11-2	TRBJ2-1	TGTGCCAGCAGCCTAGCAGGGAAAATTCTAAATGAGCAGTTCTTC	CASSLAGKILNEQFF
15	NA	TRBD1	TRBV9	TRBJ2-3	TGTGCCAGCAGCCCCTGGGACAGTAGCACAGATACGCAGTATTTT	CASSPWDSSTDTQYF
17	few	TRBD2	TRBV4-2	TRBJ2-1	TGTGCCAGCAGCCAAGGGTTAGCGGGGGGGCCTGACAATGAGCAGTTCTTC	CASSQGLAGGPDNEQFF
12	NA	NA	TRBV5-4	TRBJ1-6	TGTGCCAGCAGCTTCGGGAATTCACCCCTCCACTTT	CASSFGNSPLHF
12	NA	TRBD1	TRBV6-5	TRBJ2-2	TGTGCCAGTACAGGGGACACCGGGGAGCTGTTTTTT	CASTGDTGELFF
13	few	NA	TRBV9	TRBJ1-1	TGTGCCAGCAGCCCCGGGTTATCGCTTGAAGCTTTCTTT	CASSPGLSLEAFF
12	NA	NA	TRBV7-9	TRBJ1-5	TGTGCCAGCAGCTTAAGCGCTCAGCCCCAGCATTTT	CASSLSAQPQHF
18	NA	TRBD1	TRBV15	TRBJ1-5	TGTGCCACCAGCAGAGGATCTTCGACAGGGGTTGGCAATCAGCCCCAGCATTTT	CATSRGSSTGVGNQPQHF